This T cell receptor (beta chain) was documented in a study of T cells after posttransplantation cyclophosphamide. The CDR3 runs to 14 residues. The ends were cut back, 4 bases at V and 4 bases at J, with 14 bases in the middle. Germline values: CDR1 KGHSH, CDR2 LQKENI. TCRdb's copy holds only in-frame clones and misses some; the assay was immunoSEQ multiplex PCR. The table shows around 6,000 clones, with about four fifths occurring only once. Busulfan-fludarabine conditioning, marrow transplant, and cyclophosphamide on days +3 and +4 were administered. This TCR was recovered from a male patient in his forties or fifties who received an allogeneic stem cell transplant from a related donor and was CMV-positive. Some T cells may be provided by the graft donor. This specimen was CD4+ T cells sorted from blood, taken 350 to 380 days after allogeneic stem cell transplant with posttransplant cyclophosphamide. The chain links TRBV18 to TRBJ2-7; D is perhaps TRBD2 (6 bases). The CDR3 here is CASSLSGTLYEQYF. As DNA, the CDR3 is TGTGCCAGCTCACTCTCCGGGACTCTTTACGAGCAGTACTTC.